This passage covers 12 T cell receptor beta chains from one sample sequenced in a study of blood T cells in healthy people across ages. Then a second PCR, running roughly 7 to 12 cycles, was carried out with a sample-barcoded 5' primer and a J-beta primer mix. MiXCR was run by TCRdb on the 5' RACE reads, yielding one entry per CDR3 protein. There are 750,000 to 950,000 distinct CDR3 sequences in the sample; 25% to 35% occur only once, and more than 8.5% lies in the top ten. This sample also belongs to another study, concerning T cells of mothers and their children.

The sequencing input was blood. Receptor source: a woman in her 40s in good health.

The chain is built from TRBV7-2 and TRBJ1-6; a possible D gene is TRBD1 (6 bases). This CDR3 comprises 14 residues. Germline CDR1 SGHTA, CDR2 FQGNSA. V lost 5 bases and J lost 11, with 16 bases in between. CDR3 DNA sequence: TGTGCCAGCAGCCAACAGGGCGGTCACCCACCCCTCCACTTT. As protein: CASSQQGGHPPLHF.

Concerning this clonotype: Relative to the germline gene, one junction end is altered; a read error may explain this. This chain links TRBV4-1 with TRBJ2-7; TRBD1 agrees at 8 bases. From germline, CDR1 is MGHRA and CDR2 YSYEKL. This CDR3 has 15 amino acids. The CDR3 DNA follows: TGCGCCAGCAGCCGCGGAGACAGGGGCGGTGACGAGCGGTACTTC. It encodes CASSRGDRGGDERYF.

This chain joins TRBV7-2 and TRBJ2-1; D remains unclear. The CDR3 is 12 amino acids. Trimming left V 5 bases short and J 9 bases short, with 11 bases between. Germline V lookup: CDR1 SGHTA, CDR2 FQGNSA. CDR3 nucleotides: TGTGCCAGCAGCCATATACGGTTTGAGCAGTTCTTC. Protein: CASSHIRFEQFF.

There are a few counts of this clonotype. The CDR3 here is CASSLTLAGNTGELFF. The CDR3 DNA follows: TGTGCCAGCAGCTTAACTTTAGCGGGGAACACCGGGGAGCTGTTTTTT. The V and J genes are TRBV7-8 and TRBJ2-2; 7 bases align to TRBD2. The CDR3 totals 16 residues. CDR1 and CDR2 from the germline V gene are SGHVS and FQNEAQ. Losses at the gene ends were 2 bases for V and 1 base for J; bases not matched to a gene: 4.

About this clonotype: A much larger clone sits a single nucleotide away, making a read error possible. This chain links TRBV7-2 with TRBJ2-1; D is ambiguous. V dropped 3 bases and J dropped 10 bases, with 13 bases sitting between them. This CDR3 spans 13 amino acids. Germline loops: CDR1 SGHTA, CDR2 FQGNSA. The chain's CDR3 is CASSFRQAYEQFF. CDR3 DNA sequence: TGTGCCAGCAGCTTCCGGCAGGCCTACGAGCAGTTCTTC.

This clonotype was seen a few times. This sequence joins TRBV20-1 and TRBJ2-7; TRBD1 matches at 9 bases. The CDR3 has 13 amino acids. V was pared by 5 bases and J by 6 bases, with 8 bases of the junction left unmatched. CDR1 and CDR2 (germline): DFQATT, SNEGSKA (reference sequence). The CDR3 DNA reads as TGCAGTGCTTCGGACAGGGGCGGACGCGAGCAGTACTTC. It encodes CSASDRGGREQYF.

J is TRBJ2-4 and V is TRBV28, with TRBD2 identical over 13 bases. The CDR3 is 18 residues long. V lost 2 bases to trimming and J lost 2 bases; unmatched junction nucleotides: 6. Germline V gives CDR1 MDHEN, CDR2 SYDVKM. The CDR3 protein is CASSLRTSGGATKNIQYF. The CDR3 DNA follows: TGTGCCAGCAGTTTAAGAACTAGCGGGGGGGCGACCAAAAACATTCAGTACTTC.

In its sample, this clonotype was seen a few times. The chain links TRBV20-1 to TRBJ1-1; D is undetermined. There are 12 residues in the CDR3. Germline V gene lookup returns CDR1 DFQATT and CDR2 SNEGSKA (reference sequence). V was shortened by 6 bases and J by 10 bases, with 18 bases between the two germline ends. CDR3 in DNA: TGCAGTGCCCACCAAACCTCCCTCTCAGCTTTCTTT. The encoded protein is CSAHQTSLSAFF.

This clonotype was counted a few times. The junction departs from the called germline gene at one end, perhaps through a read error. This chain connects TRBV12-3 or TRBV12-4 to TRBJ2-7; D is tentatively TRBD1 or TRBD2 (7 bases each). The CDR3 has 14 residues. The DNA for the CDR3 is TGTGCCCGCAGTTTTGGGGGGGGACAGTACGAGCAGTACTTC. Amino acid sequence: CARSFGGGQYEQYF.

The chain carries TRBV28 and TRBJ1-1; maybe TRBD1 (6 bases). Germline V gives CDR1 MDHEN, CDR2 SYDVKM. The ends were cut back, 2 bases at V and 4 bases at J, with 14 bases in the middle. The CDR3 extends over 15 amino acids. CDR3 in amino acids: CASSLPTTGSTEAFF. CDR3 DNA sequence: TGTGCCAGCAGTTTACCAACCACAGGGTCCACTGAAGCTTTCTTT.

This clonotype was seen at least ten times. V usage is TRBV25-1 and J usage is TRBJ2-7, with D hard to call. The V end lost 5 bases, the J end lost 2 bases, and 10 bases lay between the germline ends. CDR1 and CDR2 from the germline V gene are MGHDK and SYGVNS. This CDR3 has 13 residues. The CDR3 nucleotides are TGTGCCAGCAGTCGGGCAGCCACCTACGAGCAGTACTTC. Its protein is CASSRAATYEQYF.

Remarks on this clonotype: One end of the junction is discordant with germline, which a read error may explain. CDR3 nucleotide sequence: TGTGCTAGCAGCCCCCAGGCAGGGCCCACAGATACGCAGTATTTT. This sequence encodes CASSPQAGPTDTQYF. The chain uses TRBV7-7 and TRBJ2-3, with D perhaps TRBD1 (5 bases). The germline gives CDR1 SSHAT, CDR2 FNYEAQ (reference sequence). The CDR3 totals 15 residues.